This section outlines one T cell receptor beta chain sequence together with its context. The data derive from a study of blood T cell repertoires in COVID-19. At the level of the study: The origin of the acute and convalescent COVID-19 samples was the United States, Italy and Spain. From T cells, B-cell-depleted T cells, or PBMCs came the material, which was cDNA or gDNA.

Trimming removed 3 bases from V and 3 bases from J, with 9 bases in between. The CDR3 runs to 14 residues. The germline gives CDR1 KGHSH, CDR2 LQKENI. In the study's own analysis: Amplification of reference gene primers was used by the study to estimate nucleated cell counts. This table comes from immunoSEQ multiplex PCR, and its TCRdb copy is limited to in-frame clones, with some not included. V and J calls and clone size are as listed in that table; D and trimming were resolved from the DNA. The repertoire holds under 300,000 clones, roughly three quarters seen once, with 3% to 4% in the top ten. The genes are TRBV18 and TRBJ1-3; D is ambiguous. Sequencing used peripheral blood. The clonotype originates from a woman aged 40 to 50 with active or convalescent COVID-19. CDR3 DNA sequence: TGTGCCAGCTCACCGGGTCCGGGTGGAAACACCATATATTTT. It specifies CASSPGPGGNTIYF.